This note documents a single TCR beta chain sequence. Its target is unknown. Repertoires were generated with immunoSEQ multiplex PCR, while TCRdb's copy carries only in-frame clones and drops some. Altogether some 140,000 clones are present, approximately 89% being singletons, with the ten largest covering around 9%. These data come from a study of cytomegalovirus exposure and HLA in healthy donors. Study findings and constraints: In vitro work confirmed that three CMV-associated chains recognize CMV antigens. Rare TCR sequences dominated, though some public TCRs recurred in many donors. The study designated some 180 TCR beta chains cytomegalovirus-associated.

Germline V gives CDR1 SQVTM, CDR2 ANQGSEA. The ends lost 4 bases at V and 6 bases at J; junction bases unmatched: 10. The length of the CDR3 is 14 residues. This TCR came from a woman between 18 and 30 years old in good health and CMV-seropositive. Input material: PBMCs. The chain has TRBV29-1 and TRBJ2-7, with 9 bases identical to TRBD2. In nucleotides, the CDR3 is TGCAGCGTTGCCCCGGGGACTAGCATCGGCGAGCAGTACTTC. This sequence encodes CSVAPGTSIGEQYF.